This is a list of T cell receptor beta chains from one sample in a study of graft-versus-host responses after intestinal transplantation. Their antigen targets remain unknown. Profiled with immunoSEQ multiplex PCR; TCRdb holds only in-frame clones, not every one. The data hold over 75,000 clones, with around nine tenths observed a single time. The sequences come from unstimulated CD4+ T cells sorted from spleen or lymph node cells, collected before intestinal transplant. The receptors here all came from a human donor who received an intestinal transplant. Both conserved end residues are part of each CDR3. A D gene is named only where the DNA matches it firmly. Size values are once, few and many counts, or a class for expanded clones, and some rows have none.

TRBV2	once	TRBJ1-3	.	CASSLKGVASGNTIYF	TGTGCCAGCAGTCTCAAGGGGGTAGCCTCTGGAAACACCATATATTTT
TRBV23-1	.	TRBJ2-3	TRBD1	CASSQSAVLCFWDRGTDTQYF	TGCGCCAGCAGTCAATCTGCTGTTCTGTGCTTTTGGGACAGGGGCACAGATACGCAGTATTTT
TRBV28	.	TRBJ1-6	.	CASSLVLSSYNSPLHF	TGTGCCAGCAGTTTAGTCCTGAGCTCCTATAATTCACCCCTCCACTTT
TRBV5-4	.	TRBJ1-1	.	CASSLQGKAEAFF	TGTGCCAGCAGCCTTCAGGGGAAAGCTGAAGCTTTCTTT
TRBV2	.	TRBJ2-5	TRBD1	CASSEGGTGAETQYF	TGTGCCAGCAGTGAAGGGGGGACAGGGGCGGAGACCCAGTACTTC
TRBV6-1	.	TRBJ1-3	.	CASNPQGYSGNTIYF	TGTGCCAGCAACCCACAGGGCTACTCTGGAAACACCATATATTTT
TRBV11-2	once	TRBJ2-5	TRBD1	CASSLGTGGSETQYF	TGTGCCAGCAGCTTAGGGACAGGGGGCTCGGAGACCCAGTACTTC
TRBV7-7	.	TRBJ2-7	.	CASSFSRDSYEQYF	TGTGCTAGCAGCTTTTCCAGGGACTCCTACGAGCAGTACTTC
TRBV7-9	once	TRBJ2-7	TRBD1	CASSFPTGGASYEQYF	TGTGCCAGCAGCTTCCCGACAGGGGGCGCCTCCTACGAGCAGTACTTC
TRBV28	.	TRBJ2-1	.	CASKGGGTFLNNEQFF	TGTGCCAGCAAGGGGGGGGGTACCTTCCTAAACAATGAGCAGTTCTTC
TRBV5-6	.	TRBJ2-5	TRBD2	CASSESGRYQETQYF	TGTGCCAGCAGCGAGAGCGGGAGATACCAAGAGACCCAGTACTTC
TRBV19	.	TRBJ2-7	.	CASSIRGFAYEQYF	TGTGCCAGTAGTATAAGGGGGTTCGCCTACGAGCAGTACTTC
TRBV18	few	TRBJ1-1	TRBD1	CASSPIPTGGGMNTEAFF	TGTGCCAGCTCACCAATTCCGACAGGGGGCGGAATGAACACTGAAGCTTTCTTT
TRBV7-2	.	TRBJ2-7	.	CASSPAGRGSYEQYF	TGTGCCAGCAGCCCCGCTGGCAGGGGATCCTACGAGCAGTACTTC
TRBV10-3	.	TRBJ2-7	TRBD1	CAIRGQGAYEQYF	TGTGCCATCAGGGGACAGGGCGCCTACGAGCAGTACTTC
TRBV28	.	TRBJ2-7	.	CASSYPDSLGYEQYF	TGTGCCAGCAGTTACCCGGACTCCCTAGGGTACGAGCAGTACTTC
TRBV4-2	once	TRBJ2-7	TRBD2	CASSQDLPSSGIGHEQYF	TGTGCCAGCAGCCAAGATCTGCCCTCTAGCGGGATTGGCCACGAGCAGTACTTC
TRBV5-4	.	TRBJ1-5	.	CASSLAGANQPQHF	TGTGCCAGCAGCTTAGCGGGGGCGAATCAGCCCCAGCATTTT
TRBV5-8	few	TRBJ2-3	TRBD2	CASSLGLAVGDTQYF	TGTGCCAGCAGCTTGGGTCTAGCGGTAGGAGATACGCAGTATTTT
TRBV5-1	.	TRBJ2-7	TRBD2	CASSLEGDLWASGGYEQYF	TGCGCCAGCAGCTTGGAAGGAGATCTGTGGGCTAGCGGGGGGTACGAGCAGTACTTC
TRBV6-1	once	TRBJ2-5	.	CASSAEGQETQYF	TGTGCCAGCAGTGCGGAGGGACAAGAGACCCAGTACTTC
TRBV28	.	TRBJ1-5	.	CASSLTQRNQPQHF	TGTGCCAGCAGTTTAACACAGCGGAATCAGCCCCAGCATTTT
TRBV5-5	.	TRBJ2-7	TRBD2	CASSLNRRRERGPDEQYF	TGTGCCAGCAGCTTAAACCGTCGACGGGAGCGGGGGCCCGACGAGCAGTACTTC
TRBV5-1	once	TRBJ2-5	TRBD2	CASSLGRGGETQYF	TGCGCCAGCAGCTTGGGTCGGGGGGGAGAGACCCAGTACTTC
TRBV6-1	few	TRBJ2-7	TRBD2	CASSLSAGVYEQYF	TGTGCCAGCAGCCTAAGTGCGGGGGTCTACGAGCAGTACTTC
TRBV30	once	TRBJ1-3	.	CAWNSGDGNTIYF	TGTGCCTGGAATTCAGGGGACGGAAACACCATATATTTT
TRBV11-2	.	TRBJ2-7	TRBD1	CASSLDLGTGTYEQYF	TGTGCCAGCAGCTTAGATCTAGGGACAGGTACCTACGAGCAGTACTTC
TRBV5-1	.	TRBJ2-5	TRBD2	CASSLGSGGQETQYF	TGCGCCAGCAGCTTGGGAAGCGGGGGGCAAGAGACCCAGTACTTC
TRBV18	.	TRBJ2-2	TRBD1	CASSPGQGTNTGELFF	TGTGCCAGCTCCCCCGGACAGGGGACGAACACCGGGGAGCTGTTTTTT
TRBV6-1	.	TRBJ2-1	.	CASSGQVLNEQFF	TGTGCCAGCAGTGGACAGGTTCTCAATGAGCAGTTCTTC
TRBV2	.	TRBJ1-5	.	CASGGRDQPQHF	TGTGCCAGCGGTGGAAGAGATCAGCCCCAGCATTTT
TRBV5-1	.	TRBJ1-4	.	CASSLSPVANEKLFF	TGCGCCAGCAGCTTAAGCCCCGTAGCTAATGAAAAACTGTTTTTT
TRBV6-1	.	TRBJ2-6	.	CATSGSGANVLTF	TGTGCCACCTCAGGGTCTGGGGCCAACGTCCTGACTTTC
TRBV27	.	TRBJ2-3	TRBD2	CASSLKRGLATDTQYF	TGTGCCAGCAGTTTAAAGAGGGGACTAGCCACAGATACGCAGTATTTT
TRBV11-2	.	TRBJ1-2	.	CASSLEPGIYYGYTF	TGTGCCAGCAGCTTAGAACCGGGGATATACTATGGCTACACCTTC